The clone carrying this TCR beta chain has more than one count but fewer than ten. Its antigen is still unknown. Germline V CDR1 and CDR2: LGHNA, YNFKEQ. The CDR3 has 15 amino acids. With 0 bases removed from V and 6 bases from J, the gap between germline ends came to 14 bases. These data are taken from a study of human thymus T cells. Obtained as resections during corrective heart surgery, the thymus tissue was then studied. Measured with immunoSEQ multiplex PCR; TCRdb has only the in-frame clones, and not every one. The sample has some 72,000 clones, nearly 98% seen once. Overall study results and limits: Blood and thymic repertoires both appeared biased in V and J gene usage.

The chain uses TRBV4-2 and TRBJ1-2; D is possibly TRBD1 (5 bases). Input material: thymus tissue. This sequence originates from a boy younger than two with a congenital heart defect but otherwise immunologically healthy. CDR3 protein: CASSQDYGTLDGYTF. The CDR3 DNA reads as TGTGCCAGCAGCCAAGACTACGGGACCCTCGATGGCTACACCTTC.